This T cell receptor beta chain emerged from a study of cytomegalovirus exposure and HLA in healthy donors. Losses at the gene ends were 5 bases for V and 4 bases for J; bases not matched to a gene: 4. The germline CDR1 and CDR2 sequences are SGHVS and FQNEAQ. This CDR3 region has 14 residues. 13 Jbeta primers and 60 Vbeta primers were used for the PCR. Method: immunoSEQ multiplex PCR; TCRdb's copy keeps in-frame clones and lacks some. The record lists about 150,000 clones, of which the ten most abundant hold around 1.9%. The sequence was collected from a man younger than 40 in good health and CMV-seronegative. Sample: PBMCs. The V gene is TRBV7-8, the J gene TRBJ2-1; 8 nucleotides agree with TRBD2. The CDR3 loop is CASSPSGGYNEQFF. The CDR3 DNA sequence: TGTGCCAGCAGCCCGAGCGGGGGATACAATGAGCAGTTCTTC. Based on the CDR3 plus reference TRBV7-8 and TRBJ2-1, the full variable domain is GAGVSQSPRYKVAKRGQDVALRCDPISGHVSLFWYQQALGQGPEFLTYFQNEAQLDKSGLPSDRFFAERPEGSVSTLKIQRTQQEDSAVYLCASSPSGGYNEQFFGPGTRLTVL.